Each of the 10 T cell receptor beta chains below was sequenced from the same sample in a study of blood T cell repertoires in COVID-19. TCRdb's copy holds only in-frame clones and misses some; the assay was immunoSEQ multiplex PCR. The table has 400,000 or so clones, 80% to 90% seen once. The source material was PBMCs or T cells enriched from blood (not recorded which). The receptor set was obtained from a young man who had recovered from COVID-19.

This rearrangement joins TRBV18 to TRBJ2-1, with TRBD2 matching 14 bases. The CDR3 runs to 18 residues. The germline V gene encodes CDR1 KGHSH and CDR2 LQKENI. V lost 6 bases and J lost 2; bases outside the gene matches: 9. The CDR3 sequence is CASSRLAGGPRAYNEQFF. As DNA, the CDR3 is TGTGCCAGCTCGCGACTAGCGGGAGGGCCTCGGGCCTACAATGAGCAGTTCTTC.

The chain couples TRBV19 to TRBJ1-1; D is perhaps TRBD1 (6 bases). V was clipped by 3 bases and J by 1 base, with 9 bases between them. The CDR3 extends over 14 amino acids. The germline gives CDR1 LNHDA, CDR2 SQIVND (reference sequence). CDR3 sequence reads: CASSIGTKNTEAFF. In DNA form, the CDR3 reads TGTGCCAGTAGTATTGGGACAAAGAACACTGAAGCTTTCTTT. Full variable domain (remainder filled in from reference TRBV19 and TRBJ1-1): DGGITQSPKYLFRKEGQNVTLSCEQNLNHDAMYWYRQDPGQGLRLIYYSQIVNDFQKGDIAEGYSVSREKKESFPLTVTSAQKNPTAFYLCASSIGTKNTEAFFGQGTRLTVV.

This chain connects TRBV2 to TRBJ2-2, with D unresolved. V lost 9 bases, J lost 6 bases, and 20 bases lay in between. Germline CDR1 and CDR2: SNHLY and FYNNEI. CDR3 length equals 15 residues. The chain's CDR3 is CASHEGGPPAGELFF. The CDR3 coding sequence is TGTGCCAGTCACGAAGGCGGTCCGCCCGCCGGGGAGCTGTTTTTT.

The rearrangement links TRBV3-1 (or the pseudogene TRBV3-2) to TRBJ2-7; 10 bases line up with TRBD2. This CDR3 has 14 residues. Germline V gene data show CDR1 as LGHDT and CDR2 as YNNKEL (reference sequence). The ends lost 3 bases at V and 4 bases at J; junction bases unmatched: 3. The CDR3 loop reads CASSHSGRKYEQYF. The CDR3 DNA follows: TGTGCCAGCAGCCATAGCGGGAGGAAGTACGAGCAGTACTTC.

The chain joins TRBV30 to TRBJ1-6; D unclear. Trimming removed 4 bases from V and 4 bases from J, with 5 bases in between. Germline assignment: CDR1 GTSNPN and CDR2 SVGIG (reference sequence). The CDR3 runs 12 residues. CDR3 residues: CAWTEYNSPLHF. CDR3 nucleotide sequence: TGTGCCTGGACGGAGTATAATTCACCCCTCCACTTT.

The chain is built from TRBV4-1 and TRBJ2-7; D is perhaps TRBD2 (6 bases). CDR3 length: 16 residues. Deletions cut 0 bases from V and 1 base from J, with 13 bases between. Germline V CDR1 and CDR2: MGHRA, YSYEKL. CDR3 sequence reads: CASSQDDSGLSYEQYF. CDR3 nucleotide sequence: TGCGCCAGCAGCCAAGATGATAGCGGATTGTCCTACGAGCAGTACTTC.

The CDR3 loop reads CASGREAGAYEQYF. CDR3 nucleotides: TGTGCCAGCGGGCGGGAGGCGGGAGCCTACGAGCAGTACTTC. The chain is built from TRBV6-4 and TRBJ2-7; 8 positions agree with TRBD2. V lost 8 bases and J lost 2; bases outside the gene matches: 8. The V gene's germline CDR1 is MRHNA and CDR2 SNTAGT. The CDR3 contains 14 residues.

This clone was seen a single time. The chain combines TRBV28 with TRBJ1-2; D is unresolved. The CDR3 is 12 amino acids. V was shortened by 6 bases and J by 3 bases, with 8 bases between the two germline ends. CDR1 MDHEN and CDR2 SYDVKM come from the germline V gene. As DNA, the CDR3 is TGTGCCAGCAGCCGCGCTGACTATGGCTACACCTTC. Protein: CASSRADYGYTF.

V gene TRBV12-3 or TRBV12-4 combines with J gene TRBJ2-1, with D tentatively TRBD2 (6 bases). CDR3 length equals 13 residues. The V end lost 6 bases, the J end lost 6 bases, and 12 bases lay between the germline ends. The CDR3 DNA follows: TGTGCCAGCAGGAGGGAGGTCCCCAATGAGCAGTTCTTC. It yields the protein CASRREVPNEQFF.

This chain connects TRBV6-5 to TRBJ2-7, with 9 bases aligning to TRBD1. The length of the CDR3 is 14 residues. In germline, CDR1 is MNHEY, CDR2 SVGAGI. After removal of 6 bases from V and 4 bases from J, the junction contained 7 bases not matched to a gene. CDR3 amino acids: CASSQTGGGYEQYF. In DNA form, the CDR3 reads TGTGCCAGCAGCCAGACAGGGGGAGGATACGAGCAGTACTTC.